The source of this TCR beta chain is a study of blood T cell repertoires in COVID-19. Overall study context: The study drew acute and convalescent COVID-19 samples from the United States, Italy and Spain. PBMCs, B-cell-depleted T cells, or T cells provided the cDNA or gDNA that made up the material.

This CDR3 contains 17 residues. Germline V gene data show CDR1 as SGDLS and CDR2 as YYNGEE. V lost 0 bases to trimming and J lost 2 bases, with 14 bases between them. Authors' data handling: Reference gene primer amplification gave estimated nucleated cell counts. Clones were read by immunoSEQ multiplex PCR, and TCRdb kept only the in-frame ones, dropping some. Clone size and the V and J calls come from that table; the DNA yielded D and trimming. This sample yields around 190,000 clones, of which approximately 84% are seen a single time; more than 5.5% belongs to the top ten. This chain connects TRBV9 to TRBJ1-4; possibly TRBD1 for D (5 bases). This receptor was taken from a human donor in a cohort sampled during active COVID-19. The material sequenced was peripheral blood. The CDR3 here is CASSVGKRGFTNEKLFF. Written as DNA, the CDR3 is TGTGCCAGCAGCGTAGGAAAAAGGGGTTTCACTAATGAAAAACTGTTTTTT.